The source of this T cell receptor (beta chain) is a study of PD-1 blockade in classical Hodgkin lymphoma. Regarding the study as a whole: Those patients who began receiving nivolumab less than 1 year after ASCT had lower diversity, and they were excluded.

Concerning this clone itself: Antigen specificity is unknown.

All trial patients relapsed after autologous stem cell transplantation. Assay: immunoSEQ multiplex PCR; the TCRdb copy retains only in-frame clones and omits some. The table lists 70,000 to 80,000 clones, about 93% of them singletons. Germline values: CDR1 MNHEY, CDR2 SMNVEV (reference sequence). With 5 bases clipped from V and 10 bases from J, the junction kept 10 bases outside the gene matches. This CDR3 is 15 amino acids long. The gene calls are TRBV27 and TRBJ2-1; 11 bases align to TRBD2. The source material was peripheral blood mononuclear cells (PBMCs), sampled at baseline. The receptor's source is a human donor with classical Hodgkin lymphoma. The CDR3 is CASSIETSGIGEQFF. The CDR3 DNA reads TGTGCCAGCAGTATAGAGACTAGCGGGATTGGCGAGCAGTTCTTC.